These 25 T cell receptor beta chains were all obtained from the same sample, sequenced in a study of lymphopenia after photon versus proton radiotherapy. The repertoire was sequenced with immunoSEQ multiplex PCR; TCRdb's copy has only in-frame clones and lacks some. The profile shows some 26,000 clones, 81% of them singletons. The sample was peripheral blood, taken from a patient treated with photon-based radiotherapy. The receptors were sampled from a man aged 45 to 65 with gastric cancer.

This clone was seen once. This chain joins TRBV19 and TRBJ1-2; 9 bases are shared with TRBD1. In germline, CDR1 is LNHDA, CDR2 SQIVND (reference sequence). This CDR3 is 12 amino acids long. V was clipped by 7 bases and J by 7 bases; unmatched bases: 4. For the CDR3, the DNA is TGTGCCAGTACCGGGACAGGGTCTGGCTACACCTTC. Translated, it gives CASTGTGSGYTF.

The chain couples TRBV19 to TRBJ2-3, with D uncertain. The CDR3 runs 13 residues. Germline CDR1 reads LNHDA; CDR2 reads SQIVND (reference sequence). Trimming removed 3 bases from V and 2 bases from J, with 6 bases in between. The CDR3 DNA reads TGTGCCAGTAGTATCAGCTACACAGATACGCAGTATTTT. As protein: CASSISYTDTQYF.

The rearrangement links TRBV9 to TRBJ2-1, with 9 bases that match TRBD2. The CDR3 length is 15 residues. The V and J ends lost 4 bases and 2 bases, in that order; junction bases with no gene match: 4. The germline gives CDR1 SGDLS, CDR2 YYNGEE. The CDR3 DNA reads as TGTGCCAGCAGCCGACTAGCGGACACCTACAATGAGCAGTTCTTC. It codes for CASSRLADTYNEQFF.

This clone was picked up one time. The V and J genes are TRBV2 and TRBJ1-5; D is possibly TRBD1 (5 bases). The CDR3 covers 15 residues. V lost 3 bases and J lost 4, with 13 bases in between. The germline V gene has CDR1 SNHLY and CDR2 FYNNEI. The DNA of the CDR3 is TGTGCCAGCAGTGATAAGGGGACCGGGAATCAGCCCCAGCATTTT. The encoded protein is CASSDKGTGNQPQHF.

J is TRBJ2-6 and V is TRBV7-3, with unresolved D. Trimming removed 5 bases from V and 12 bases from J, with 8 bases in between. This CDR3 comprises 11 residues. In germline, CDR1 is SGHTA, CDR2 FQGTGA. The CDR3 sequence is CASSPAGVLTF. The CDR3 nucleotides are TGTGCCAGCAGCCCCGCCGGCGTCCTGACTTTC.

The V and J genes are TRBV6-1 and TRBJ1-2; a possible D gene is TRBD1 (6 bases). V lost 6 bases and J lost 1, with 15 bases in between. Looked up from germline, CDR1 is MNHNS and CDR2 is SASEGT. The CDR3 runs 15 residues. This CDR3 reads CASREQGLGNYGYTF. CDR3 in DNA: TGTGCCAGCAGGGAGCAGGGGTTGGGTAACTATGGCTACACCTTC.

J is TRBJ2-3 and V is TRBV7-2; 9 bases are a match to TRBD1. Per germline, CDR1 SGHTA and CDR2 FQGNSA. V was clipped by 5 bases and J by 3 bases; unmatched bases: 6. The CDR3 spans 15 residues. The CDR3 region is CASSQDRGGTDTQYF. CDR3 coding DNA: TGTGCCAGCAGCCAGGACAGGGGTGGTACAGATACGCAGTATTTT.

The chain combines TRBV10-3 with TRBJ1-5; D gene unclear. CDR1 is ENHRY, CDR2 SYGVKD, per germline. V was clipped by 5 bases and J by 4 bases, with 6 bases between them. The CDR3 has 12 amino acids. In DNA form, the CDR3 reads TGTGCCATCAGTCCCGTTAATCAGCCCCAGCATTTT. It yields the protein CAISPVNQPQHF.

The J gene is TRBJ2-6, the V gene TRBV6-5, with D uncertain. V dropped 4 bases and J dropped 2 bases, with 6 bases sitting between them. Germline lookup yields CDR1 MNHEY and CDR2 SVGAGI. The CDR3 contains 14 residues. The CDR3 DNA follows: TGTGCCAGCAGTTTGCGCGCTGGGGCCAACGTCCTGACTTTC. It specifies CASSLRAGANVLTF.

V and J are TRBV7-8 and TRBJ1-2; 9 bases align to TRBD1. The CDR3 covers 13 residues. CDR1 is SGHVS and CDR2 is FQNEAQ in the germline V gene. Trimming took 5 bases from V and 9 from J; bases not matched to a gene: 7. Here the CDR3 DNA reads TGTGCCAGCAGCACTCGACAGGGGGGAAGCTACACCTTC. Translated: CASSTRQGGSYTF.

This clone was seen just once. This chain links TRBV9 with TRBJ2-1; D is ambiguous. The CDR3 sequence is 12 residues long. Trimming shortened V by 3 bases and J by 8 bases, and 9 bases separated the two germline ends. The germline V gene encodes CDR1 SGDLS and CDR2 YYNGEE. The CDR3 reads CASSGVGYEQFF. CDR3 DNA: TGTGCCAGCAGCGGGGTGGGGTATGAGCAGTTCTTC.

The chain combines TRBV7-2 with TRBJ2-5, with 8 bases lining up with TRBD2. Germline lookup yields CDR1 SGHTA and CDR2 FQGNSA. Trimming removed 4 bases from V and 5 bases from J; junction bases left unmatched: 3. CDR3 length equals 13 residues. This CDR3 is CASSSTSVETQYF. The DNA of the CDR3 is TGTGCCAGCAGCTCGACTAGCGTGGAGACCCAGTACTTC.

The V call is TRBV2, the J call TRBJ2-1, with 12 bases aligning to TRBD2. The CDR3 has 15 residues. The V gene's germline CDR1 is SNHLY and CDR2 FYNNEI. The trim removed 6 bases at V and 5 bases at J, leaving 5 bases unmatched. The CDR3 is CASSPTSGGHNEQFF. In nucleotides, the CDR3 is TGTGCCAGCAGCCCGACTAGCGGGGGACACAATGAGCAGTTCTTC.

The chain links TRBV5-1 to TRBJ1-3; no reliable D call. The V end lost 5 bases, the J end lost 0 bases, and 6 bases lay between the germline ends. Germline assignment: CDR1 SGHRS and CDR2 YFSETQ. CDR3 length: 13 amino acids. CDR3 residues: CASRSYSGNTIYF. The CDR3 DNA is TGCGCCAGCAGATCCTACTCTGGAAACACCATATATTTT. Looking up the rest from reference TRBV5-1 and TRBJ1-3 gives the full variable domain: KAGVTQTPRYLIKTRGQQVTLSCSPISGHRSVSWYQQTPGQGLQFLFEYFSETQRNKGNFPGRFSGRQFSNSRSEMNVSTLELGDSALYLCASRSYSGNTIYFGEGSWLTVV.

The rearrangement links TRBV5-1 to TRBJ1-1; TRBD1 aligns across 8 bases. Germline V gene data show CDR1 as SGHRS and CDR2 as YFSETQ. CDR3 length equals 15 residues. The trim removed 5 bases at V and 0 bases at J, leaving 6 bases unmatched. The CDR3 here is CASSRDRRVNTEAFF. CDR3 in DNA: TGCGCCAGCAGTAGGGACAGGCGAGTGAACACTGAAGCTTTCTTT.

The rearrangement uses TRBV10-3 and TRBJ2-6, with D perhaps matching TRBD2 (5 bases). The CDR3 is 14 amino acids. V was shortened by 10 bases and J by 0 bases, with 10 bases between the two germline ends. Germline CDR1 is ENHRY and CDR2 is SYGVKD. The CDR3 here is CATGGGSGANVLTF. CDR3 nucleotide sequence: TGTGCCACCGGAGGAGGCTCTGGGGCCAACGTCCTGACTTTC.

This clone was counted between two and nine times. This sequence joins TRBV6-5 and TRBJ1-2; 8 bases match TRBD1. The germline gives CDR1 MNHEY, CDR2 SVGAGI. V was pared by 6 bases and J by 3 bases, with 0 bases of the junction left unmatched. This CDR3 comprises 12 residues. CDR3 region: CASRTGDYGYTF. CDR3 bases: TGTGCCAGCAGGACAGGGGACTATGGCTACACCTTC.

CDR3 nucleotide sequence: TGTGCCAGCTCACCCCTGGGTGGCACTGAAGCTTTCTTT. It encodes CASSPLGGTEAFF. V is TRBV18 and J is TRBJ1-1; D remains unclear. V was shortened by 3 bases and J by 4 bases, with 9 bases between the two germline ends. Germline-derived CDR1 and CDR2 are KGHSH and LQKENI. The CDR3 is 13 amino acids.

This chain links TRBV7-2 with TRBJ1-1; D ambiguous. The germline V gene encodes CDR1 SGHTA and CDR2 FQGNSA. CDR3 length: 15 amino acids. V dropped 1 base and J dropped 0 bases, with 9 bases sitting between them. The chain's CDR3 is CASSLERLMNTEAFF. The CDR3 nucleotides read TGTGCCAGCAGCTTAGAGCGGTTAATGAACACTGAAGCTTTCTTT.

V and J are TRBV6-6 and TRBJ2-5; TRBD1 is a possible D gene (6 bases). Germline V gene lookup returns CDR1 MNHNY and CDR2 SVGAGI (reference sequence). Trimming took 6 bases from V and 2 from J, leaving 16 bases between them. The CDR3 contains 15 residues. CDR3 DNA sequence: TGTGCCAGCAGGAGGACAGTCGGGCAACAAGAGACCCAGTACTTC. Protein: CASRRTVGQQETQYF.

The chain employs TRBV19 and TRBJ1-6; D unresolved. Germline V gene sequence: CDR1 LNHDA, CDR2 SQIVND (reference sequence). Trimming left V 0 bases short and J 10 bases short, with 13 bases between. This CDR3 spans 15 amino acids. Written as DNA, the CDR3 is TGTGCCAGTAGTATAGAGGCGGTAGGACGCTCACCCCTCCACTTT. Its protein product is CASSIEAVGRSPLHF. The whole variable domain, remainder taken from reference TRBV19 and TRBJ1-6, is DGGITQSPKYLFRKEGQNVTLSCEQNLNHDAMYWYRQDPGQGLRLIYYSQIVNDFQKGDIAEGYSVSREKKESFPLTVTSAQKNPTAFYLCASSIEAVGRSPLHFGNGTRLTVT.

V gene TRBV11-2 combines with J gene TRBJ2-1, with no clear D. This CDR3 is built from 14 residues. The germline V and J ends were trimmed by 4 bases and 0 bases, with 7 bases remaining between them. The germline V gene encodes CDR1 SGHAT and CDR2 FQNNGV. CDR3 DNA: TGTGCCAGCAGCTACAGAAGCTCCTACAATGAGCAGTTCTTC. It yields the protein CASSYRSSYNEQFF.

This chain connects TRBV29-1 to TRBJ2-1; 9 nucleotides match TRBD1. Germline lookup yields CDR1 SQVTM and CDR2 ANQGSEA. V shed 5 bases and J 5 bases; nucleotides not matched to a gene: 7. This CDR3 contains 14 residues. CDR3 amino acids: CSVRTGGRNNEQFF. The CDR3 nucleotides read TGCAGCGTTAGAACAGGGGGCCGAAACAATGAGCAGTTCTTC.

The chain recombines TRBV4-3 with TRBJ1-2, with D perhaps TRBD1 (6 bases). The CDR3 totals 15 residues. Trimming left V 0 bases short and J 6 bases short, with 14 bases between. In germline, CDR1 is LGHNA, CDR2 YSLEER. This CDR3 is CASSQDPAGADGYTF. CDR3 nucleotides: TGCGCCAGCAGCCAAGATCCCGCAGGGGCGGATGGCTACACCTTC.

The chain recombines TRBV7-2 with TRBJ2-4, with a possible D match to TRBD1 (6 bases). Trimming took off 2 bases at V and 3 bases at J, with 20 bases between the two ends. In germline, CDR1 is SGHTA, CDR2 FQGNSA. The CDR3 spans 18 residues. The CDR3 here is CASSLLFGQSLNKNIQYF. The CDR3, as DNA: TGTGCCAGCAGCTTATTGTTTGGACAGTCTCTAAACAAAAACATTCAGTACTTC.